Listed below are T cell receptor beta chains from one sample, sequenced in a study of cytomegalovirus exposure and HLA in healthy donors. The method was immunoSEQ multiplex PCR; TCRdb's version includes in-frame clones alone and lacks a portion of them. Of roughly 120,000 clones in the sample, roughly 83% were seen once. The sample comprised PBMCs. All receptors come from a man younger than 30 in good health and CMV-seronegative. CDR3s include the opening cysteine and the closing phenylalanine or tryptophan. The D gene is left open where the match is weak. For some rows the clone size is stated as once, few or many, or as a class when expanded; others skip it.

d_call	v_call	j_call	clone_size	cdr3_aa
.	TRBV2	TRBJ2-2	once	CASTGNTGELFF
.	TRBV7-9	TRBJ1-2	.	CASSRMQAFYGYTF
.	TRBV19	TRBJ2-3	.	CASSPGADTQYF
.	TRBV6-5	TRBJ2-7	.	CAISGFYEQYF
.	TRBV20-1	TRBJ1-1	.	CSAPDLRRAFF
.	TRBV7-9	TRBJ2-3	.	CASSPQAGPTDTQYF
.	TRBV11-3	TRBJ2-3	.	CASSTGSTDTQYF
TRBD1	TRBV15	TRBJ2-7	.	CATRGQGPYEQYF
TRBD2	TRBV5-6	TRBJ2-3	.	CASSSPREGTDTQYF
.	TRBV7-9	TRBJ1-2	.	CASSRQGCGYTF
TRBD1	TRBV7-9	TRBJ1-1	.	CASSSPRTGFSEAFF
TRBD2	TRBV19	TRBJ2-7	.	CASRASEVTAGAVYEQYF
.	TRBV11-2	TRBJ1-2	.	CASSKQGAVWGYTF
.	TRBV28	TRBJ2-1	.	CASSPYNEQFF
.	TRBV27	TRBJ2-3	.	CASSITSGGTQYF
.	TRBV6-6	TRBJ2-3	.	CASSKTRTDTQYF
.	TRBV21-1	TRBJ1-5	.	CASSIRGELGGIKIRFDQPQHF
.	TRBV2	TRBJ1-4	few	CASSVGRDEKLFF
TRBD1	TRBV9	TRBJ2-2	once	CASRDRGHNNTGELFF
.	TRBV14	TRBJ2-2	.	CASSQTWSPNTGELFF
TRBD1	TRBV5-1	TRBJ1-1	.	CASSARDRGPGEAFF
.	TRBV18	TRBJ2-7	once	CASSMEVTHEQYF
.	TRBV27	TRBJ2-7	.	CASSRGYEQYF
.	TRBV5-1	TRBJ2-1	.	CASSLRYEGRSSYNEQFF